Each of the 31 T cell receptor beta chains below was sequenced from the same sample in a study of long-term antiretroviral therapy in people with HIV. The assay, immunoSEQ v3.0, was run at survey level. The assay was immunoSEQ multiplex PCR, and TCRdb's table has in-frame clones only and misses some. Of tens of thousands of clones in the sample, more than 80% were seen once. Sample: unsorted PBMCs, taken 0.5 years before starting antiretroviral therapy. The receptors shown here come from a man aged 35 to 55 with HIV.

This chain links TRBV2 with TRBJ2-2; 9 positions agree with TRBD2. V trimming: 0 bases; J trimming: 7 bases; junction bases outside the gene matches: 3. Per the germline V gene, CDR1 is SNHLY and CDR2 is FYNNEI. The CDR3 loop spans 15 amino acids. The CDR3 loop reads CASSEAGLAIGELFF. The CDR3 DNA reads TGTGCCAGCAGTGAAGCCGGACTAGCGATCGGGGAGCTGTTTTTT.

This sequence joins TRBV30 and TRBJ1-6; D gene ambiguous. V was pared by 2 bases and J by 3 bases, with 5 bases between. Germline V gives CDR1 GTSNPN, CDR2 SVGIG (reference sequence). CDR3 length equals 13 residues. In DNA, the CDR3 is TGTGCCTGGAGTTCGGGCTATAATTCACCCCTCCACTTT. Protein: CAWSSGYNSPLHF.

This sequence joins TRBV5-1 and TRBJ2-2; 14 bases map to TRBD2. The germline V gene has CDR1 SGHRS and CDR2 YFSETQ. This CDR3 spans 19 amino acids. V gave up 4 bases and J gave up 0 bases; unmatched junction bases: 8. The CDR3 protein is CASSPWTSGGPSNTGELFF. CDR3 nucleotides: TGCGCCAGCAGCCCCTGGACTAGCGGGGGGCCCTCGAACACCGGGGAGCTGTTTTTT.

The rearrangement uses TRBV5-1 and TRBJ1-1; D unclear. The V and J ends lost 0 bases and 5 bases respectively, with 11 bases between them. Germline assignment: CDR1 SGHRS and CDR2 YFSETQ. This CDR3 comprises 14 residues. The CDR3 sequence: CASSLELGSTEAFF. CDR3 DNA: TGCGCCAGCAGCTTGGAGCTGGGATCTACTGAAGCTTTCTTT.

The chain links TRBV7-9 to TRBJ1-5; a possible D gene is TRBD1 (6 bases). Trimming stripped 3 bases from V and 2 bases from J, with 17 bases between. Germline CDR1 reads SEHNR; CDR2 reads FQNEAQ (reference sequence). The CDR3 spans 17 residues. CDR3 DNA: TGTGCCAGCAGCTTTTATAGGGGGGGAGACGGCAATCAGCCCCAGCATTTT. Its protein is CASSFYRGGDGNQPQHF.

This rearrangement joins TRBV11-3 to TRBJ1-2; perhaps TRBD1 as D (6 bases). V lost 4 bases to trimming and J lost 3 bases, with 18 bases between them. This CDR3 has 16 amino acids. Germline V gene sequence: CDR1 SGHNT, CDR2 YENEEA. The chain's CDR3 is CASSSLGGRTDYGYTF. CDR3 nucleotide sequence: TGTGCCAGCAGCTCCCTAGGGGGGCGCACAGACTATGGCTACACCTTC.

This chain links TRBV29-1 with TRBJ2-7; tentative D call: TRBD2 (6 bases). In germline, CDR1 is SQVTM, CDR2 ANQGSEA. CDR3 length: 13 amino acids. Trimming removed 4 bases at V and 0 bases at J, with 10 bases between. Here the CDR3 reads CSVADGSSYEQYF. CDR3 in DNA: TGCAGCGTTGCTGACGGGAGCTCCTACGAGCAGTACTTC.

The V call is TRBV5-1, the J call TRBJ1-2; 9 bases agree with TRBD1. The germline CDR1 and CDR2 sequences are SGHRS and YFSETQ. Trimming at V came to 4 bases and at J to 9 bases, leaving 4 bases not matched to a gene. CDR3 length: 12 residues. The CDR3 here is CASSPQGASYTF. The CDR3 region has the DNA TGCGCCAGCAGCCCACAGGGGGCGAGCTACACCTTC.

This clone came up a few times. The chain employs TRBV27 and TRBJ2-3, with TRBD2 identical over 7 bases. The CDR3 consists of 15 residues. Trimming cost V 2 bases and J 1 base; bases outside gene matches: 3. Germline-derived CDR1 and CDR2 are MNHEY and SMNVEV (reference sequence). In DNA, the CDR3 is TGTGCCAGCAGTTTACGGGGGGATCGCACAGATACGCAGTATTTT. Amino acid sequence: CASSLRGDRTDTQYF.

The J gene is TRBJ2-7, the V gene TRBV28; TRBD2 matches 10 bases. The CDR3 length is 18 residues. Germline CDR1 is MDHEN and CDR2 is SYDVKM. Unmatched junction bases numbered 19, after V lost 2 bases and J lost 9 bases. CDR3 protein: CASSLMASGGSTRSGQYF. In DNA form, the CDR3 reads TGTGCCAGCAGTTTAATGGCTAGCGGGGGCTCTACGCGATCGGGGCAGTACTTC.

V usage is TRBV27 and J usage is TRBJ2-5; 9 bases match TRBD1. Per germline, CDR1 MNHEY and CDR2 SMNVEV (reference sequence). Unmatched junction bases numbered 9, after V lost 4 bases and J lost 6 bases. This CDR3 is built from 15 residues. CDR3 amino acids: CASSSPGQGRQTQYF. As DNA, the CDR3 is TGTGCCAGCAGTTCGCCAGGACAGGGGCGACAGACCCAGTACTTC.

This clone has only one observation. The J gene is TRBJ2-3, the V gene TRBV6-5, with D unclear. Germline-derived CDR1 and CDR2 are MNHEY and SVGAGI. The CDR3 totals 14 residues. V dropped 0 bases and J dropped 2 bases, with 6 bases sitting between them. CDR3 protein: CASSYSGFTDTQYF. The CDR3, as DNA: TGTGCCAGCAGTTACTCGGGGTTCACAGATACGCAGTATTTT.

The chain combines TRBV5-1 with TRBJ2-2, with D perhaps matching TRBD2 (5 bases). Trimming shortened V by 6 bases and J by 4 bases, and 19 bases separated the two germline ends. The germline V gene has CDR1 SGHRS and CDR2 YFSETQ. The CDR3 is made up of 16 amino acids. The CDR3 reads CASTTGMGQRTGELFF. The CDR3 coding sequence is TGCGCCAGCACCACGGGGATGGGTCAGCGCACCGGGGAGCTGTTTTTT.

The chain recombines TRBV5-8 with TRBJ1-3; D gene uncertain. The CDR3 contains 19 residues. In germline, CDR1 is SGHTS, CDR2 YDEGEE. V was clipped by 4 bases and J by 1 base, with 24 bases between them. The CDR3 sequence is CASSVPVWPPRGSGNTIYF. The CDR3 region has the DNA TGTGCCAGCAGCGTCCCGGTATGGCCACCACGAGGGTCTGGAAACACCATATATTTT. The full variable domain, with the rest looked up from reference TRBV5-8 and TRBJ1-3, is EAGVTQSPTHLIKTRGQQATLRCSPISGHTSVYWYQQALGLGLQFLLWYDEGEERNRGNFPPRFSGRQFPNYSSELNVNALELEDSALYLCASSVPVWPPRGSGNTIYFGEGSWLTVV.

This chain uses TRBV6-5 with TRBJ2-3, with 13 bases identical to TRBD2. The CDR3 is made up of 16 amino acids. Germline CDR1 and CDR2: MNHEY and SVGAGI. J was trimmed by 4 bases and V by 2 bases; bases with no gene match: 3. CDR3 in amino acids: CASSYETSGGADTQYF. CDR3 sequence (DNA): TGTGCCAGCAGTTACGAAACTAGCGGGGGGGCAGATACGCAGTATTTT.

The genes are TRBV4-3 and TRBJ2-3; 7 bases fit TRBD2. V dropped 4 bases and J dropped 0; count of bases not matched to a gene: 4. The germline V gene has CDR1 LGHNA and CDR2 YSLEER. The CDR3 has 15 amino acids. The CDR3 sequence: CASSLGLTSTDTQYF. The CDR3 coding sequence is TGCGCCAGCAGCCTGGGACTAACTAGCACAGATACGCAGTATTTT.

This clone was detected a few times. The V gene is TRBV4-2, the J gene TRBJ2-7; D is unresolved. The CDR3 is 14 amino acids. Germline values: CDR1 LGHNA, CDR2 YNFKEQ. V lost 1 base and J lost 2, with 9 bases in between. The CDR3: CASSQVVSTYEQYF. The DNA of the CDR3 is TGTGCCAGCAGCCAAGTCGTATCTACCTACGAGCAGTACTTC.

V usage is TRBV28 and J usage is TRBJ1-2; no clear D gene. This CDR3 spans 13 amino acids. The V end lost 8 bases, the J end lost 1 base, and 11 bases lay between the germline ends. The germline V gene encodes CDR1 MDHEN and CDR2 SYDVKM. CDR3 in DNA: TGTGCCAGCGGCCTCAGACTTAACTATGGCTACACCTTC. Residues: CASGLRLNYGYTF.

This clone was seen only a few times. The chain links TRBV5-1 to TRBJ1-6; 7 bases fit TRBD1. The trim removed 5 bases at V and 6 bases at J, leaving 2 bases unmatched. This CDR3 is built from 13 residues. In germline, CDR1 is SGHRS, CDR2 YFSETQ. CDR3 residues: CASRTGFNSPLHF. For the CDR3, the DNA is TGCGCCAGCAGGACAGGGTTTAATTCACCCCTCCACTTT.

The chain recombines TRBV9 with TRBJ2-3; D gene ambiguous. Trimming cost V 3 bases and J 9 bases, with 11 bases left between them. This CDR3 has 12 amino acids. The V gene's germline CDR1 is SGDLS and CDR2 YYNGEE. The CDR3 DNA follows: TGTGCCAGCAGCGGACCTGTGGGGACGCAGTATTTT. Amino acid sequence: CASSGPVGTQYF.

The V and J genes are TRBV27 and TRBJ1-2; D not certain. Trimming took off 0 bases at V and 4 bases at J, with 9 bases between the two ends. This CDR3 has 14 residues. Germline V gene sequence: CDR1 MNHEY, CDR2 SMNVEV (reference sequence). The CDR3 region is CASSLSPDFYGYTF. The CDR3 nucleotides are TGTGCCAGCAGTTTATCCCCGGACTTCTATGGCTACACCTTC.

CDR3 amino acids: CASSLASTTRYEQYF. The DNA for the CDR3 is TGTGCCAGCAGCTTAGCGAGCACTACTCGCTACGAGCAGTACTTC. The chain couples TRBV11-1 to TRBJ2-5; D gene ambiguous. The J call may be mistaken, given a closer DNA end match to TRBJ2-7. Germline values: CDR1 SGHAT, CDR2 FQDESV (reference sequence). The CDR3 length is 15 residues.

V usage is TRBV27 and J usage is TRBJ2-2; 9 bases are shared with TRBD1. Trimming took 4 bases from V and 1 from J; bases not matched to a gene: 4. Germline CDR1 reads MNHEY; CDR2 reads SMNVEV (reference sequence). The CDR3 extends over 16 amino acids. The CDR3 spells CASSSSGQGNTGELFF. CDR3 bases: TGTGCCAGCAGTTCCTCGGGACAGGGGAACACCGGGGAGCTGTTTTTT.

The V gene is TRBV30, the J gene TRBJ1-5; D call uncertain. Per germline, CDR1 GTSNPN and CDR2 SVGIG (reference sequence). The V gene lost 2 bases and the J gene lost 5 bases, with 10 bases spanning the gap. The CDR3 covers 13 residues. CDR3 sequence (DNA): TGTGCCTGGAGTCGGGAGCGATATCAGCCCCAGCATTTT. Amino acids: CAWSRERYQPQHF. Based on the CDR3 plus reference TRBV30 and TRBJ1-5, the full variable domain is SQTIHQWPATLVQPVGSPLSLECTVEGTSNPNLYWYRQAAGRGLQLLFYSVGIGQISSEVPQNLSASRPQDRQFILSSKKLLLSDSGFYLCAWSRERYQPQHFGDGTRLSIL.

The rearrangement links TRBV29-1 to TRBJ2-3, with D possibly TRBD2 on 5 matching bases. Trimming took 8 bases from V and 4 from J, leaving 16 bases between them. Germline V gene lookup returns CDR1 SQVTM and CDR2 ANQGSEA. This CDR3 has 13 residues. The CDR3 sequence: CSTSVGRADTQYF. The DNA of the CDR3 is TGCAGCACCTCTGTTGGGCGGGCAGATACGCAGTATTTT.

The rearrangement links TRBV25-1 to TRBJ1-5, with 9 bases fitting TRBD1. J was trimmed by 6 bases and V by 6 bases; bases with no gene match: 12. CDR3 length: 16 residues. Germline V gene sequence: CDR1 MGHDK, CDR2 SYGVNS. DNA for the CDR3: TGTGCCAGCAGCTCTTCCCACAGGGGGCTCGGTCAGCCCCAGCATTTT. Protein sequence: CASSSSHRGLGQPQHF.

This chain uses TRBV5-1 with TRBJ2-7; D is undetermined. Germline V gene data show CDR1 as SGHRS and CDR2 as YFSETQ. The CDR3 has 13 residues. V was pared by 2 bases and J by 0 bases, with 6 bases between. This CDR3 is CASSFGSSYEQYF. CDR3 sequence (DNA): TGCGCCAGCAGCTTCGGAAGCTCCTACGAGCAGTACTTC.

This clone occurred once. This sequence joins TRBV5-1 and TRBJ1-4; no firm D call. The CDR3 runs 17 residues. Germline V CDR1 and CDR2: SGHRS, YFSETQ. V was shortened by 4 bases and J by 0 bases, with 16 bases between the two germline ends. The CDR3 sequence is CASSRLGGGATNEKLFF. The CDR3 DNA sequence: TGCGCCAGCAGCCGCCTGGGAGGTGGAGCAACTAATGAAAAACTGTTTTTT.

V and J are TRBV28 and TRBJ1-1; D unclear. Trimming cost V 7 bases and J 3 bases, with 12 bases left between them. Germline CDR1 MDHEN, CDR2 SYDVKM. The CDR3 is 13 amino acids. The CDR3 DNA sequence: TGTGCCAGCAAGATCTCGGTGTACACTGAAGCTTTCTTT. Its translation is CASKISVYTEAFF.

This clone was seen only a few times. The chain recombines TRBV13 with TRBJ1-2, with unresolved D. Germline-derived CDR1 and CDR2 are PRHDT and FYEKMQ (reference sequence). The germline V and J ends were trimmed by 2 bases and 6 bases, with 7 bases remaining between them. The CDR3 consists of 12 residues. The CDR3 spells CASSLTADGYTF. The CDR3 nucleotides read TGTGCCAGCAGCTTAACAGCGGATGGCTACACCTTC.

This sequence joins TRBV5-4 and TRBJ2-3; D may be TRBD2 (6 bases). The germline V and J ends were trimmed by 4 bases and 1 base, with 10 bases remaining between them. Germline loops: CDR1 SGHNT, CDR2 YYREEE (reference sequence). The CDR3 is made up of 14 amino acids. The chain's CDR3 is CASSLSGGTDTQYF. The CDR3 nucleotides are TGTGCCAGCAGCCTCTCGGGGGGCACAGATACGCAGTATTTT.